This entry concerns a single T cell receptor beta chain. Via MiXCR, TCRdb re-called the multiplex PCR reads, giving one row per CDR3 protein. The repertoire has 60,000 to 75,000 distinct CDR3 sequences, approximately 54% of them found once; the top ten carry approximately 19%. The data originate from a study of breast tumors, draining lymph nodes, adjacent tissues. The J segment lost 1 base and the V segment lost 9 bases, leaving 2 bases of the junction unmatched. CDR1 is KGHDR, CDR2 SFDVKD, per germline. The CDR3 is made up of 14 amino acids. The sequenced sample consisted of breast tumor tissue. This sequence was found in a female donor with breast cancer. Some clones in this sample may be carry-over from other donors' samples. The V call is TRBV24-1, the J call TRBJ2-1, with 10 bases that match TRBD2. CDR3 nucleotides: TGTGCCACCCGTAGCGGGAGGTCCTACAATGAGCAGTTCTTC. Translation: CATRSGRSYNEQFF.